Each of the 16 T cell receptor beta chains below was sequenced from the same sample in a study of blood T cell repertoires in COVID-19. Method: immunoSEQ multiplex PCR; TCRdb's copy keeps in-frame clones and lacks some. The table records more than 55,000 clones, 86% of them present only once. The sample taken for sequencing was peripheral blood. The source is a woman aged 80 or over with acute or convalescent COVID-19.

The chain links TRBV10-3 to TRBJ2-7; TRBD1 is a possible D gene (5 bases). The CDR3 has 14 amino acids. Germline CDR1 and CDR2: ENHRY and SYGVKD. Trimming took off 3 bases at V and 0 bases at J, with 9 bases between the two ends. The CDR3 sequence: CAISDRDGSYEQYF. The CDR3 nucleotides read TGTGCCATCAGTGACAGGGATGGCTCCTACGAGCAGTACTTC.

The chain uses TRBV6-2 or TRBV6-3 and TRBJ2-7; 8 bases fit TRBD2. CDR3 length equals 16 residues. Germline CDR1 and CDR2: MNHEY and SVGEGT. V gave up 1 base and J gave up 3 bases; unmatched junction bases: 8. This CDR3 reads CASSYYSGKGGYEQYF. The CDR3 DNA reads as TGTGCCAGCAGTTACTATAGCGGGAAGGGCGGCTACGAGCAGTACTTC.

In nucleotides, the CDR3 is TGTGCCAGCACCCTTCGACAGGACGCCGAGCAGTACTTC. This translates into CASTLRQDAEQYF. The chain carries TRBV2 and TRBJ2-7, with D perhaps matching TRBD1 (6 bases). The germline gives CDR1 SNHLY, CDR2 FYNNEI. The CDR3 is 13 residues long. Trimming left V 7 bases short and J 6 bases short, with 16 bases between.

V usage is TRBV19 and J usage is TRBJ2-7; D is undetermined. Trimming removed 3 bases from V and 2 bases from J, with 8 bases in between. Germline V CDR1 and CDR2: LNHDA, SQIVND (reference sequence). The CDR3 contains 13 residues. CDR3 protein: CASSIRLAYEQYF. The DNA of the CDR3 is TGTGCCAGTAGTATTAGGCTAGCCTACGAGCAGTACTTC.

This chain connects TRBV13 to TRBJ2-1, with 9 bases matching TRBD1. Germline trimming cut 5 bases from V and 6 bases from J; bases unmatched to any gene: 8. This CDR3 is built from 15 residues. Germline lookup yields CDR1 PRHDT and CDR2 FYEKMQ (reference sequence). CDR3: CASSTQGAQLNEQFF. For the CDR3, the DNA is TGTGCCAGCAGCACACAGGGGGCGCAACTCAATGAGCAGTTCTTC.

The rearrangement joins TRBV10-3 to TRBJ2-3; 16 nucleotides match TRBD2. In germline, CDR1 is ENHRY, CDR2 SYGVKD. Germline trimming cut 2 bases from V and 2 bases from J; bases unmatched to any gene: 7. This CDR3 has 19 residues. CDR3 nucleotide sequence: TGTGCCATCAGTGAGGGGACTAGCGGGGGGGCCACCTACACAGATACGCAGTATTTT. It is translated as CAISEGTSGGATYTDTQYF.

This rearrangement joins TRBV5-3 to TRBJ1-1; a possible D gene is TRBD1 (6 bases). TRBV5-3 qualifies as an ORF whose function is uncertain. The V end was cut by 4 bases, the J end by 6 bases, with 13 bases between. The CDR3 consists of 13 residues. This CDR3 reads CARSRRGGAEAFF. The CDR3 DNA reads as TGTGCCAGAAGCCGGAGAGGGGGGGCTGAAGCTTTCTTT.

A few counts support this clone. The V call is TRBV5-1, the J call TRBJ1-6; D is unresolved. The CDR3 spans 12 residues. Trimming stripped 4 bases from V and 6 bases from J, with 5 bases between. CDR1 is SGHRS, CDR2 YFSETQ, per germline. The CDR3 coding sequence is TGCGCCAGCAGCCAGGCTAATTCACCCCTCCACTTT. It translates to CASSQANSPLHF.

The chain combines TRBV6-2 or TRBV6-3 with TRBJ2-7; TRBD1 agrees at 7 bases. J gave up 2 bases and V 5 bases, and 12 bases lay outside the gene matches. This CDR3 has 16 residues. CDR1 is MNHEY and CDR2 is SVGEGT in the germline V gene. CDR3 residues: CASSVLPGQRAYEQYF. CDR3 nucleotide sequence: TGTGCCAGCAGTGTACTCCCGGGACAGCGAGCCTACGAGCAGTACTTC.

The chain joins TRBV7-2 to TRBJ2-5, with unresolved D. The ends were cut back, 4 bases at V and 5 bases at J, with 8 bases in the middle. This CDR3 is 12 amino acids long. From germline, CDR1 is SGHTA and CDR2 FQGNSA. CDR3 DNA sequence: TGTGCCAGCAGCTCCCCCGGGGAGACCCAGTACTTC. Translating it yields CASSSPGETQYF.

This clone showed up just a few times. The J gene is TRBJ2-7, the V gene TRBV5-4; D remains unclear. V dropped 2 bases and J dropped 1 base, with 13 bases sitting between them. This CDR3 contains 15 residues. Germline V gene sequence: CDR1 SGHNT, CDR2 YYREEE (reference sequence). The CDR3 DNA reads as TGTGCCAGCAGCTTTATCCCAGGTCGATCCTACGAGCAGTACTTC. It yields the protein CASSFIPGRSYEQYF.

The V call is TRBV7-8, the J call TRBJ2-1, with 9 bases matching TRBD2. CDR1 SGHVS and CDR2 FQNEAQ come from the germline V gene. This CDR3 contains 16 residues. The J segment lost 6 bases and the V segment lost 5 bases, leaving 11 bases of the junction unmatched. The CDR3 loop is CASSILGSGGTNEQFF. CDR3 sequence (DNA): TGTGCCAGCAGCATTCTCGGGAGCGGGGGGACCAATGAGCAGTTCTTC.

The rearrangement joins TRBV3-1 (or the pseudogene TRBV3-2) to TRBJ1-6; TRBD1 aligns across 9 bases. J was trimmed by 7 bases and V by 3 bases; bases with no gene match: 7. The CDR3 covers 16 residues. The germline V gene encodes CDR1 LGHDT and CDR2 YNNKEL (reference sequence). Here the CDR3 DNA reads TGTGCCAGCAGCCACCGAGAGGGACAGGGAAATTCACCCCTCCACTTT. Protein product: CASSHREGQGNSPLHF.

This clone came up once. V usage is TRBV5-1 and J usage is TRBJ2-1; 8 bases agree with TRBD2. The CDR3 sequence is 14 residues long. The junction had 8 bases not matched to a gene; V was cut back by 4 bases and J by 8 bases. The germline CDR1 and CDR2 sequences are SGHRS and YFSETQ. CDR3 sequence: CASSPRLANDEQFF. Written as DNA, the CDR3 is TGCGCCAGCAGCCCAAGACTAGCGAACGATGAGCAGTTCTTC.

This chain links TRBV5-1 with TRBJ1-2; tentative D call: TRBD1 (6 bases). Trimming took off 5 bases at V and 3 bases at J, with 14 bases between the two ends. Germline CDR1 reads SGHRS; CDR2 reads YFSETQ. This CDR3 spans 14 amino acids. The CDR3 sequence: CASSRDTNDYGYTF. CDR3 nucleotides: TGCGCCAGCAGTCGGGACACTAACGACTATGGCTACACCTTC.

The chain employs TRBV7-2 and TRBJ2-6; the D gene is possibly TRBD1 (5 bases). Looked up from germline, CDR1 is SGHTA and CDR2 is FQGNSA. The CDR3 has 16 residues. The V end was cut by 4 bases, the J end by 0 bases, with 10 bases between. CDR3 loop: CASSSQGFSGANVLTF. CDR3 sequence (DNA): TGTGCCAGCAGCTCTCAGGGATTCTCTGGGGCCAACGTCCTGACTTTC.